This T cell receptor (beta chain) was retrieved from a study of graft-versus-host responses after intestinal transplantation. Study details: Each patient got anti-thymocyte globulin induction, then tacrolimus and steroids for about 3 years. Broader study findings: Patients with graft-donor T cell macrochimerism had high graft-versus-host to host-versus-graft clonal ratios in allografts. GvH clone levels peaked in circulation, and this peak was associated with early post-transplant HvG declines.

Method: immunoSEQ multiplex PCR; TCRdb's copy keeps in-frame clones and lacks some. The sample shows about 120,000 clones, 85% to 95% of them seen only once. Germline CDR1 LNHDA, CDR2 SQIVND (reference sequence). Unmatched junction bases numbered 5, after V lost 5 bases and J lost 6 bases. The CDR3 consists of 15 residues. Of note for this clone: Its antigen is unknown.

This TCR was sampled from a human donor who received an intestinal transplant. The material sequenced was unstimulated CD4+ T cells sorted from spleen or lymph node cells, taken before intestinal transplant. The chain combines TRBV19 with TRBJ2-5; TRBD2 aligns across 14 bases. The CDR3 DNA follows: TGTGCCAGTAGTCCCGGGACTAGCGGGAGAAAGACCCAGTACTTC. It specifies CASSPGTSGRKTQYF.